This T cell receptor beta chain was observed in a study of T cell repertoires in cytomegalovirus infection. Study overall: Indicated by public TCR beta signatures were CMV infection and matching HLA type.

In its sample, this clonotype was seen a few times. As yet, its antigen is unknown. MiXCR, applied by TCRdb to the reads, yields one record per CDR3 protein. The table shows over 55,000 distinct CDR3 sequences, with over 20% occurring only once. Per germline, CDR1 SGHTA and CDR2 FQGNSA. Trimming shortened V by 5 bases and J by 0 bases, and 17 bases separated the two germline ends. The CDR3 is 17 residues long. This chain joins TRBV7-2 and TRBJ2-1; D is perhaps TRBD2 (6 bases). Sequencing used CD8+ T cells from cultured PBMCs, obtained from culture after CMV antigen stimulation. The TCR was taken from a human donor in good health (CMV status not recorded). Some clones in this sample may be carry-over from other donors' samples. The CDR3 sequence is CASSRRDQKTSYNEQFF. CDR3 sequence (DNA): TGTGCCAGCAGCCGGAGGGACCAAAAGACCTCCTACAATGAGCAGTTCTTC.